This record covers a single T cell receptor (beta chain). What it binds is unknown. Germline V lookup: CDR1 SGHNT, CDR2 YYREEE (reference sequence). This CDR3 is built from 16 residues. V shed 4 bases and J shed 4 bases, with 20 bases lying between them. Time point defined: neoterminal ileum biopsy at postoperative endoscopy, about 6 months after surgery. TCRdb's table, derived via immunoSEQ multiplex PCR, lists solely in-frame clones and lacks some. The table has about 3,000 clones, 86% seen once; the top ten hold 2% to 2.5%. This record belongs to a study of T cell repertoires in ileal Crohn's disease. Overall study findings and caveats: Active smokers at surgery had more clonal expansions than non-smokers. Endoscopic recurrence occurred in every patient whose clonality exceeded 26.8%.

This clonotype originated in an adult with Crohn's disease. The V gene is TRBV5-4, the J gene TRBJ1-2, with a tentative D call TRBD1 (5 bases). The sample taken for sequencing was ileal tissue. The CDR3 protein is CASSLFLVRASYGYTF. In nucleotides, the CDR3 is TGTGCCAGCAGCCTTTTTTTAGTCAGGGCGAGCTATGGCTACACCTTC.